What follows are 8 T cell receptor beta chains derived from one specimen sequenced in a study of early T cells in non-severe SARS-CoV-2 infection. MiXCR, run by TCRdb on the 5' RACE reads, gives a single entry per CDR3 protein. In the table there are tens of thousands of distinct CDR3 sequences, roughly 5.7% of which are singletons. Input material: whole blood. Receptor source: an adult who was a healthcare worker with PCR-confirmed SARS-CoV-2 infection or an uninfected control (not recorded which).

The CDR3 reads CASSVGQGSRETQYF. The CDR3, as DNA: TGCGCCAGCAGCGTGGGACAGGGGAGCAGGGAGACCCAGTACTTC. The chain has TRBV5-1 and TRBJ2-5, with 10 bases lining up with TRBD1. The germline V gene encodes CDR1 SGHRS and CDR2 YFSETQ. The CDR3 consists of 15 residues. The V gene end was trimmed by 4 bases and the J gene end by 5 bases; junction bases not matched to a gene: 8.

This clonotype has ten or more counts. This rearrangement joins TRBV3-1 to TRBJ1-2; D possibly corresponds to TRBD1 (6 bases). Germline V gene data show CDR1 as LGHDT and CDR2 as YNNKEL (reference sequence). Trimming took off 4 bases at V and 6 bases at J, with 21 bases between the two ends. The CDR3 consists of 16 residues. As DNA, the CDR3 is TGTGCCAGCAGCCGGGTCCCACAGGGCAGGGGTCATGGCTACACCTTC. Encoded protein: CASSRVPQGRGHGYTF. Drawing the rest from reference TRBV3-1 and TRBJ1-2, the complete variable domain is DTAVSQTPKYLVTQMGNDKSIKCEQNLGHDTMYWYKQDSKKFLKIMFSYNNKELIINETVPNRFSPKSPDKAHLNLHINSLELGDSAVYFCASSRVPQGRGHGYTFGSGTRLTVV.

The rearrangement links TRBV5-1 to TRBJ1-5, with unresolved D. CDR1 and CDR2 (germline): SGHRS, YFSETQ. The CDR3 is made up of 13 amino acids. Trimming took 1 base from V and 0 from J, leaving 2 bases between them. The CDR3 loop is CASSLYSNQPQHF. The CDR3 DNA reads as TGCGCCAGCAGCTTGTATAGCAATCAGCCCCAGCATTTT.

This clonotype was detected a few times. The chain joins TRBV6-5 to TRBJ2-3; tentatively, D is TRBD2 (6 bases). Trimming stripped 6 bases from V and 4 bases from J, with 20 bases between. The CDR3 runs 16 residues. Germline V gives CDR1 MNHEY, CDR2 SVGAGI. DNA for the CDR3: TGTGCCAGCAGCCGCGCTACAGGACTACTCCCAGATACGCAGTATTTT. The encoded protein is CASSRATGLLPDTQYF.

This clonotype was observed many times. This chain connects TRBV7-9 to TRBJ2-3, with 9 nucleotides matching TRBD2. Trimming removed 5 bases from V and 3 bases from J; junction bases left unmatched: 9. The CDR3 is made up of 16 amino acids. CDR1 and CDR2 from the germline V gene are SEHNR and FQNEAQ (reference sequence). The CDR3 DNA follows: TGTGCCAGCAGCCCGGCGGGACTAGCATCGACAGATACGCAGTATTTT. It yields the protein CASSPAGLASTDTQYF.

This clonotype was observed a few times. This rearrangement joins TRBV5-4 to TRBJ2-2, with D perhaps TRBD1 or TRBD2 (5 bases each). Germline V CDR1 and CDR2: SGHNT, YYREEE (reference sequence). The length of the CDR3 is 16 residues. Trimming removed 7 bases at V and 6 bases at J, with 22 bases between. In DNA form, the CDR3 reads TGTGCCAGCGGATACCAGGGACGGCCCCAGGCCGGGGAGCTGTTTTTT. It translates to CASGYQGRPQAGELFF.

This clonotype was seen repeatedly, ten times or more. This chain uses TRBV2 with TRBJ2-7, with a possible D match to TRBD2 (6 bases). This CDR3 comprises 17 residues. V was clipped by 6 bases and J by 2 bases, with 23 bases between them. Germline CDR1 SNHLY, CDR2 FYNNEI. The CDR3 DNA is TGTGCCAGCAGCGGTTCCTCTAGGGAGCGGGCCCCCTACGAGCAGTACTTC. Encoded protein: CASSGSSRERAPYEQYF.

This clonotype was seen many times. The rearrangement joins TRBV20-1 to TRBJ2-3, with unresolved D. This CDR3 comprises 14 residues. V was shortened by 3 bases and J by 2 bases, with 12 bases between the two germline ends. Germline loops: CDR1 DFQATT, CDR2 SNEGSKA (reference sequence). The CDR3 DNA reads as TGCAGTGCTAGGACCCAGAGACTCACAGATACGCAGTATTTT. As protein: CSARTQRLTDTQYF.